The TCR beta chain under discussion was sequenced for a study of Graves' ophthalmopathy and Graves' hyperthyroidism. Broader study findings: As the model predicted ophthalmopathy progression, it achieved a sensitivity of 70.59% and a specificity of about 72%.

This CDR3 has 11 amino acids. Trimming cost V 2 bases and J 11 bases, with 9 bases left between them. CDR1 is MNHEY, CDR2 SVGAGI, per germline. Scientists amplified the TCR beta CDR3 regions from RNA transcripts. HTBI primers primed a first-round RT-PCR, and a second-round multiplex PCR followed. TCRdb fed the multiplex PCR reads into MiXCR, producing one record per CDR3 protein. The sample includes roughly 700,000 distinct CDR3 sequences, 40% seen only once; the top ten take 35% to 55%. A word on this clonotype: Antigen: not known.

The chain carries TRBV6-5 and TRBJ1-2; possible D gene TRBD1, 6 bases. The source is an adult man with Graves' ophthalmopathy. The sequenced sample consisted of peripheral blood. The DNA of the CDR3 is TGTGCCAGCAGTTACGCGGGGGCGTACACCTTC. Amino acids: CASSYAGAYTF.